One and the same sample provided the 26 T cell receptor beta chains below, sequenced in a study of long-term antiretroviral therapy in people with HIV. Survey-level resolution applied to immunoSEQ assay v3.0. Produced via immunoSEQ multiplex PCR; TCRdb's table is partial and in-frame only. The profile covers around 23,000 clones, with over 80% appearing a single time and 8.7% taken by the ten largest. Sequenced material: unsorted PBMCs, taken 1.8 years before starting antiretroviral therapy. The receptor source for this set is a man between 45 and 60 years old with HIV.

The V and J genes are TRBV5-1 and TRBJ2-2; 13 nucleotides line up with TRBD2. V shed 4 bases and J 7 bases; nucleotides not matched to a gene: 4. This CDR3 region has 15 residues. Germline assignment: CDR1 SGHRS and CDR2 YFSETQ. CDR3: CASSPRTSGSGELFF. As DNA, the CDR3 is TGCGCCAGCAGCCCACGGACTAGCGGGAGCGGGGAGCTGTTTTTT.

CDR3 in DNA: TGTGCCAGCAGCGTAGGCCGGGACACCGTACGGACAGGGTGGTACACTGAAGCTTTCTTT. Encoded protein: CASSVGRDTVRTGWYTEAFF. The rearrangement links TRBV9 to TRBJ1-1; 8 bases align to TRBD1. The CDR3 contains 20 residues. The ends lost 0 bases at V and 3 bases at J; junction bases unmatched: 19. Per germline, CDR1 SGDLS and CDR2 YYNGEE.

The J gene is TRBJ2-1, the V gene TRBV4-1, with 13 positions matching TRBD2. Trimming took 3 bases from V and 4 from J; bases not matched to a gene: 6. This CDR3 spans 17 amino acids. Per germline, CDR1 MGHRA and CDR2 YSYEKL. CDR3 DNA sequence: TGCGCCAGCAGCCAGTCACTAGCGGGGGGGAGATACAATGAGCAGTTCTTC. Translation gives CASSQSLAGGRYNEQFF.

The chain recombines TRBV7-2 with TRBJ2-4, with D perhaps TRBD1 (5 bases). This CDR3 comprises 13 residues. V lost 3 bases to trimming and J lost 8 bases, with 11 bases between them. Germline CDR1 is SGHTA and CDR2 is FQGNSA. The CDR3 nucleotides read TGTGCCAGCAGCTTTGGTGGGGCAGACATTCAGTACTTC. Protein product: CASSFGGADIQYF.

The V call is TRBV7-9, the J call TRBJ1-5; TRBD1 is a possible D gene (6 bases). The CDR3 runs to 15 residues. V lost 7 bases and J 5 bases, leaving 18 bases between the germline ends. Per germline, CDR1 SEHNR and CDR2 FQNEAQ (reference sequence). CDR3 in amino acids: CASNSVGGGDQPQHF. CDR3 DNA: TGTGCCAGCAATTCAGTGGGGGGGGGCGATCAGCCCCAGCATTTT.

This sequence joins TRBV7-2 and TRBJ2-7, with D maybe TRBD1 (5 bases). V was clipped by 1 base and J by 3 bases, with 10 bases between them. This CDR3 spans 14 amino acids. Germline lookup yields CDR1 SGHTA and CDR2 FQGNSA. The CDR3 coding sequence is TGTGCCAGCAGCTTAGTAAGGGGAAACTACGAGCAGTACTTC. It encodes CASSLVRGNYEQYF. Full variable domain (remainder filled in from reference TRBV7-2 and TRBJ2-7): GAGVSQSPSNKVTEKGKDVELRCDPISGHTALYWYRQSLGQGLEFLIYFQGNSAPDKSGLPSDRFSAERTGGSVSTLTIQRTQQEDSAVYLCASSLVRGNYEQYFGPGTRLTVT.

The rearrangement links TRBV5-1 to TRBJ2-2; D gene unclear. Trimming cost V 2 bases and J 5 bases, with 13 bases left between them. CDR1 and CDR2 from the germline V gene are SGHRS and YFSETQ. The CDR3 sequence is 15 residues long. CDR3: CASSFTRVRTGELFF. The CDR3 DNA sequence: TGCGCCAGCAGCTTCACAAGGGTGAGAACCGGGGAGCTGTTTTTT.

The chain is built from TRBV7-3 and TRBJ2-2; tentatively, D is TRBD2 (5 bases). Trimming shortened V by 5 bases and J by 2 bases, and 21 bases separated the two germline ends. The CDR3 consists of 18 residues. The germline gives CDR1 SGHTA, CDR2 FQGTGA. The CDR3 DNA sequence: TGTGCCAGCAGCCCAGGCGGATGGCGGGCGAACAACACCGGGGAGCTGTTTTTT. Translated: CASSPGGWRANNTGELFF.

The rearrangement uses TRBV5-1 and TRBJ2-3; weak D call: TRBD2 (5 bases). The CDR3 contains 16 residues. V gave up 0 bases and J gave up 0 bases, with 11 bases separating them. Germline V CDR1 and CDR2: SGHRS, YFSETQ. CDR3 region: CASSLEIASSTDTQYF. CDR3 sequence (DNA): TGCGCCAGCAGCTTGGAAATAGCGTCTAGCACAGATACGCAGTATTTT.

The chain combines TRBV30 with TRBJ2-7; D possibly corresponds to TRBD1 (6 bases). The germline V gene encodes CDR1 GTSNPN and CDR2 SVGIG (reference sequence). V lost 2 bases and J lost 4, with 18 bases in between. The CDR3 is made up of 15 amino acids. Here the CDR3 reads CAWSITQGERYEQYF. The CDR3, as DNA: TGTGCCTGGAGTATTACACAGGGAGAAAGATACGAGCAGTACTTC. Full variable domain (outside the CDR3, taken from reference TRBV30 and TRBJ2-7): SQTIHQWPATLVQPVGSPLSLECTVEGTSNPNLYWYRQAAGRGLQLLFYSVGIGQISSEVPQNLSASRPQDRQFILSSKKLLLSDSGFYLCAWSITQGERYEQYFGPGTRLTVT.

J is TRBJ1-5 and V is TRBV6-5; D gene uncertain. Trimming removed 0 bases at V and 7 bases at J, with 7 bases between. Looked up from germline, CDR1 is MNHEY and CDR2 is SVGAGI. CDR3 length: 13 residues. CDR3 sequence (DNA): TGTGCCAGCAGTTACTCGAAGTCGCAGCCCCAGCATTTT. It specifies CASSYSKSQPQHF.

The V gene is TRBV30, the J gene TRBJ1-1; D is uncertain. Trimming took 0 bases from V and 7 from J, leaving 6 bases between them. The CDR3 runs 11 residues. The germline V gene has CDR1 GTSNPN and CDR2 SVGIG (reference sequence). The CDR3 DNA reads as TGTGCCTGGAGTGTATTCCATGAAGCTTTCTTT. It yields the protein CAWSVFHEAFF.

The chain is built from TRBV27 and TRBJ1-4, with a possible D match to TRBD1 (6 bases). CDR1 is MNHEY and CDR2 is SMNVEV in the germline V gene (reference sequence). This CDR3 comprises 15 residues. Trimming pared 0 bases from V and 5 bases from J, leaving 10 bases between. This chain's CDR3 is CASSLSGQPNEKLFF. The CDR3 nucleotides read TGTGCCAGCAGTTTATCCGGACAGCCGAATGAAAAACTGTTTTTT.

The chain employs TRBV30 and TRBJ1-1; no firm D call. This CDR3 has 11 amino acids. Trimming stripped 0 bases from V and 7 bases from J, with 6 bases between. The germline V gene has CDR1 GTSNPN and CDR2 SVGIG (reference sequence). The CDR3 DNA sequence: TGTGCCTGGAGTGTCGGTGGTGAAGCTTTCTTT. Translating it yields CAWSVGGEAFF.

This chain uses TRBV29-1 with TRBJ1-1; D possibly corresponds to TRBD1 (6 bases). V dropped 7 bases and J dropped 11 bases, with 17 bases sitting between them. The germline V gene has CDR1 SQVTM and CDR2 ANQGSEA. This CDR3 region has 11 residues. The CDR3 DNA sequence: TGCAGCGCTAAGACAGGAGACGAGGCTTTCTTT. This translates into CSAKTGDEAFF.

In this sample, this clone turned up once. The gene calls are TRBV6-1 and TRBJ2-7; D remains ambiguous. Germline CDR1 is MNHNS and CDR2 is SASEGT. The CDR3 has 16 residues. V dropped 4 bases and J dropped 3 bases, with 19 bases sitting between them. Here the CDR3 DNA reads TGTGCCAGCAGTGTAGGAGTGGGCAGTTCGGGCTACGAGCAGTACTTC. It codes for CASSVGVGSSGYEQYF.

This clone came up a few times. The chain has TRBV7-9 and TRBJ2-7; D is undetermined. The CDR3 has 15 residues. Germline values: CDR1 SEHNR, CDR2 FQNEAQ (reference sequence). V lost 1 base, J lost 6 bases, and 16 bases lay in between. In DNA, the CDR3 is TGTGCCAGCAGCTTAGGACCAGGACCGATTCTCGAGCAGTACTTC. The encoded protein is CASSLGPGPILEQYF.

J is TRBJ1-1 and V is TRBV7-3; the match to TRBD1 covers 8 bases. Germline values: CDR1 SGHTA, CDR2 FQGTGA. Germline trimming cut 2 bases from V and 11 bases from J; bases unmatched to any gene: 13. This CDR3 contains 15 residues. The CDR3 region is CASSLVGQGDVSAFF. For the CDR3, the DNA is TGTGCCAGCAGCTTAGTCGGACAGGGTGACGTTTCCGCTTTCTTT.

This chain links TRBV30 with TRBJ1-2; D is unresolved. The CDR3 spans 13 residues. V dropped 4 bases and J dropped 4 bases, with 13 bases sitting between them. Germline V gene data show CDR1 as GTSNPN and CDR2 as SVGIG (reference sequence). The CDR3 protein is CAWNDRSGYGYTF. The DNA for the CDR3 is TGTGCCTGGAATGATAGGAGTGGCTATGGCTACACCTTC.

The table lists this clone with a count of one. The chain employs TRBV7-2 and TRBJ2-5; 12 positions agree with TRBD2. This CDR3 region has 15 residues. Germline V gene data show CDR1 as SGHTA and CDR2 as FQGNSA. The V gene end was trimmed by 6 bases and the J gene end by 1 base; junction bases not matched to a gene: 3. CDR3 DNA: TGTGCCAGCAGAAGGACTAGCGGGGCCCAAGAGACCCAGTACTTC. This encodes CASRRTSGAQETQYF.

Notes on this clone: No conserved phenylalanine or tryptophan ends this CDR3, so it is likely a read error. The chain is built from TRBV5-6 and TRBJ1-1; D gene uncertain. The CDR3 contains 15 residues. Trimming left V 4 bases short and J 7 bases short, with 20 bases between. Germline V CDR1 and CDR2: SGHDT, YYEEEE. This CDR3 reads CASSPVFSSGSEAFC. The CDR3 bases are TGTGCCAGCAGCCCTGTCTTTAGTTCTGGGAGTGAAGCTTTCTGT.

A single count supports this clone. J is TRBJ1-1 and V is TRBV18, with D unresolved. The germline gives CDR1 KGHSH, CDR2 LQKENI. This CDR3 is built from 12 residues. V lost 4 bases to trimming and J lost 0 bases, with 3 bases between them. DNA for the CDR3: TGTGCCAGCTCACTGATGAACACTGAAGCTTTCTTT. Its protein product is CASSLMNTEAFF.

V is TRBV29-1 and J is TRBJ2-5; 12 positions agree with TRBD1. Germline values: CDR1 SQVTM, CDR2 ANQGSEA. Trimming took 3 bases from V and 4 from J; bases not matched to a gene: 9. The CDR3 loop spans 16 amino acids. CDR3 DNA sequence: TGCAGCGTTGATGGGGGGGACAGGGGGCCATCAGAGACCCAGTACTTC. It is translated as CSVDGGDRGPSETQYF. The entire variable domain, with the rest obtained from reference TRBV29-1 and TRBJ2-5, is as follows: SAVISQKPSRDICQRGTSLTIQCQVDSQVTMMFWYRQQPGQSLTLIATANQGSEATYESGFVIDKFPISRPNLTFSTLTVSNMSPEDSSIYLCSVDGGDRGPSETQYFGPGTRLLVL.

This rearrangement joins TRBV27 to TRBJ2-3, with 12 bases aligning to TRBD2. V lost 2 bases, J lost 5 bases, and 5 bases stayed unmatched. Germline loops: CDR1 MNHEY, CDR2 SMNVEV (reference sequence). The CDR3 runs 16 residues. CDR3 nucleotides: TGTGCCAGCAGTTTACTAGCGGGAGGGCGGGGAGATACGCAGTATTTT. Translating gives CASSLLAGGRGDTQYF.

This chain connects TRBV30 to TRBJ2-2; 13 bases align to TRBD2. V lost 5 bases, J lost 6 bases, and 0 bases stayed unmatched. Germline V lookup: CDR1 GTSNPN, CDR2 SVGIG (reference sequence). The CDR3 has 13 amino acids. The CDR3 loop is CAWGLAGAGELFF. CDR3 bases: TGTGCCTGGGGACTAGCGGGGGCCGGGGAGCTGTTTTTT.

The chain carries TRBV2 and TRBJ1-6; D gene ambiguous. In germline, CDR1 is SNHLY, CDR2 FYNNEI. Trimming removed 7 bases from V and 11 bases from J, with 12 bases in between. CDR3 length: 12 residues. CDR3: CASTGSQAPLHF. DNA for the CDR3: TGTGCCAGCACTGGATCTCAGGCACCCCTCCACTTT.